This T cell receptor beta chain comes out of a study of shared clonotypes between healthy human individuals. Points from the study as a whole: Among donors, the sharing of clonotypes was expected to be influenced by sequencing depth. With a handful of donors compared, approximately 5% of naive CD4 clonotypes were shared.

This CDR3 spans 11 amino acids. Trimming removed 8 bases at V and 4 bases at J, with 8 bases between. The germline V gene encodes CDR1 KGHSH and CDR2 LQKENI. With respect to this clone: The antigen is undetermined.

Deep-level running was used for the assay. DNA at 150 to 200 ng, 30,000 or so T cell genomes, went into sorted-subset replicate PCRs. This table comes from immunoSEQ multiplex PCR, and its TCRdb copy is limited to in-frame clones, with some not included. The repertoire consists of over 2 million clones, with roughly 96% occurring once and the leading ten covering roughly 0.13%. The specimen was naive CD4+ T cells sorted from blood. The subset was: CD45RA+ positively selected. This chain joins TRBV18 and TRBJ2-5, with TRBD1 as a possible D gene (7 bases). This clonotype was obtained from a man between 18 and 29 years old in good health. CDR3 nucleotides: TGTGCCAGCCAGGGGGGAGAGACCCAGTACTTC. As protein: CASQGGETQYF.